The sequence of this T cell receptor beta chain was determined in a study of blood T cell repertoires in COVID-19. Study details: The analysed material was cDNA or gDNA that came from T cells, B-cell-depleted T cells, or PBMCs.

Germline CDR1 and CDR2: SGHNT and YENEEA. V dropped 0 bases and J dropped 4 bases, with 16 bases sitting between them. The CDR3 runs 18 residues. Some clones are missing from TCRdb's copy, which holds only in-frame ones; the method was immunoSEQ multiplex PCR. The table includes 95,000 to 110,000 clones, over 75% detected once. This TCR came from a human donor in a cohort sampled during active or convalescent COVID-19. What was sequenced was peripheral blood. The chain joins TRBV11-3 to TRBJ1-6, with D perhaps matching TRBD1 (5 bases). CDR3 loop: CASSLDPTRDLYNSPLHF. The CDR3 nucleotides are TGTGCCAGCAGCTTAGACCCGACGAGGGACTTATATAATTCACCCCTCCACTTT.